The rows below give T cell receptor beta chains drawn from one sample of a study of OX40 agonist ivuxolimab in advanced cancers. Here immunoSEQ multiplex PCR was the method, and the copy in TCRdb shows in-frame clones only, minus some. The sample has around 75,000 clones; 70% to 90% are singletons. The input for sequencing was CD4+ or CD8+ T cells sorted from blood, taken in a trial of the OX40 agonist ivuxolimab. These receptors were obtained from an adult with an advanced solid tumor such as melanoma, head and neck, liver or kidney cancer. Both conserved end residues are part of each CDR3. The order of the fields is CDR3 protein, CDR3 DNA, clone size, V gene, J gene, D gene. D genes are given only for firm matches. Clone sizes are given selectively: once, few, many, or a class where the clone is expanded.

CASSRTGGNYGYTF	TGTGCCAGCAGCAGGACAGGGGGCAACTATGGCTACACCTTC	.	TRBV6-6	TRBJ1-2	TRBD1
CASSLGGQGGQPQHF	TGTGCCAGCAGCTTAGGGGGTCAGGGAGGCCAGCCCCAGCATTTT	.	TRBV7-8	TRBJ1-5	.
CASSSAGRRINIQYF	TGTGCCAGCAGCTCGGCGGGACGGAGAATAAACATTCAGTACTTC	.	TRBV9	TRBJ2-4	.
CASSLGVGGSVYEQYF	TGTGCCAGCAGCTTGGGAGTGGGGGGTTCCGTCTACGAGCAGTACTTC	once	TRBV7-2	TRBJ2-7	.
CASSRDGPTGELFF	TGTGCCAGCTCCCGGGACGGCCCGACCGGGGAGCTGTTTTTT	.	TRBV18	TRBJ2-2	.
CASSLDGGSNQPQHF	TGTGCCAGCAGCTTAGACGGGGGGAGCAATCAGCCCCAGCATTTT	.	TRBV7-9	TRBJ1-5	.
CASSQGPVTDTQYF	TGCGCCAGCAGCCAAGGCCCAGTTACAGATACGCAGTATTTT	.	TRBV4-1	TRBJ2-3	.
CASSPGQGPGNTIYF	TGTGCCAGCAGCCCTGGCCAGGGTCCCGGAAACACCATATATTTT	few	TRBV11-3	TRBJ1-3	.
CASSRTSGGASNEQFF	TGTGCCAGCAGTAGAACTAGCGGGGGGGCGTCTAATGAGCAGTTCTTC	.	TRBV2	TRBJ2-1	TRBD2
CASSPRGETQYF	TGTGCCAGCTCACCACGAGGAGAGACCCAGTACTTC	.	TRBV18	TRBJ2-5	.
CASSVQGYNSPLHF	TGTGCCAGCAGTGTACAGGGGTACAATTCACCCCTCCACTTT	.	TRBV7-2	TRBJ1-6	TRBD1
CASSQGRHPNTGELFF	TGCGCCAGCAGCCAAGGTCGGCACCCGAACACCGGGGAGCTGTTTTTT	.	TRBV4-1	TRBJ2-2	.
CASSFHREEEAFF	TGTGCCAGCAGCTTTCACAGGGAGGAAGAAGCTTTCTTT	few	TRBV11-1	TRBJ1-1	.
CASSLGATTEAFF	TGTGCCAGCAGCTTAGGGGCCACCACTGAAGCTTTCTTT	.	TRBV7-2	TRBJ1-1	.
CASSYSRGRAGNTIYF	TGTGCCAGCAGTTACTCGAGGGGGCGCGCGGGAAACACCATATATTTT	.	TRBV6-5	TRBJ1-3	TRBD1
CASSQPGGSGYTF	TGCGCCAGCAGCCAACCAGGGGGATCTGGCTACACCTTC	.	TRBV4-1	TRBJ1-2	TRBD1
CATSPPSQPQHF	TGTGCCACCAGCCCCCCAAGTCAGCCCCAGCATTTT	few	TRBV15	TRBJ1-5	.
CAWSGLAPNNEQFF	TGTGCCTGGAGTGGTCTAGCCCCCAACAATGAGCAGTTCTTC	.	TRBV30	TRBJ2-1	.
CASSSGGVKNQPQHF	TGTGCCAGCAGCTCGGGGGGTGTTAAGAATCAGCCCCAGCATTTT	.	TRBV7-2	TRBJ1-5	.
CASSLTGVQAFLHF	TGTGCCAGCAGTTTGACAGGGGTGCAGGCATTCCTCCACTTT	.	TRBV27	TRBJ1-6	TRBD1
CASEYSQRAFF	TGTGCCAGCGAATACTCCCAAAGGGCTTTCTTT	.	TRBV2	TRBJ1-1	.
CASSGDRGYRKYEQYF	TGTGCCAGCAGCGGAGACAGGGGTTACAGGAAGTACGAGCAGTACTTC	.	TRBV5-4	TRBJ2-7	TRBD1
CASRLDLGGGYTF	TGCGCCAGCAGACTAGACCTAGGGGGCGGCTACACCTTC	.	TRBV4-1	TRBJ1-2	TRBD1
CASSQVLSRGVNSPLHF	TGCGCCAGCAGCCAAGTTCTCTCCCGGGGGGTTAATTCACCCCTCCACTTT	.	TRBV4-1	TRBJ1-6	.
CASSNRGGGQETQYF	TGTGCCAGCAGCAATAGAGGCGGGGGCCAAGAGACCCAGTACTTC	.	TRBV7-8	TRBJ2-5	TRBD2
CASSPRGAGRELFF	TGTGCCAGCAGTCCCCGGGGGGCGGGGAGGGAACTGTTTTTT	.	TRBV6-5	TRBJ1-4	.
CASSRRSSGGNTQYF	TGTGCCAGCAGCCGTAGATCTAGCGGGGGGAATACGCAGTATTTT	.	TRBV9	TRBJ2-3	TRBD2
CASSLGPGLAGGQYF	TGTGCCAGCAGCTTAGGTCCAGGACTAGCGGGGGGGCAGTATTTT	.	TRBV7-2	TRBJ2-3	TRBD2
CASRSRASGGAKGTDTQYF	TGTGCCAGCAGATCCAGGGCTAGCGGGGGGGCAAAGGGCACAGATACGCAGTATTTT	once	TRBV5-4	TRBJ2-3	TRBD2
CASYQRQQETQYF	TGTGCCAGTTACCAGCGGCAACAAGAGACCCAGTACTTC	.	TRBV2	TRBJ2-5	.
CASSNGQLSTDTQYF	TGTGCCAGCAGCAACGGACAGCTAAGCACAGATACGCAGTATTTT	.	TRBV27	TRBJ2-3	.
CASSLGAGEETQYF	TGCGCCAGCAGCTTGGGGGCGGGGGAAGAGACCCAGTACTTC	once	TRBV5-1	TRBJ2-5	TRBD2
CASSLRGLGQGAHEQYF	TGCGCCAGCAGCCTTCGCGGTTTGGGACAGGGGGCCCACGAGCAGTACTTC	.	TRBV5-1	TRBJ2-7	TRBD1
CASSEWRDRGSYEQYF	TGTGCCAGCAGTGAATGGAGGGACAGGGGGTCCTACGAGCAGTACTTC	.	TRBV6-1	TRBJ2-7	TRBD1
CASSAGGRQEYF	TGTGCCAGCAGCGCGGGTGGCAGACAAGAGTATTTT	.	TRBV6-1	TRBJ2-3	.
CASSEYDSSGANVLTF	TGTGCCAGCAGTGAGTATGACAGCTCTGGGGCCAACGTCCTGACTTTC	.	TRBV25-1	TRBJ2-6	.
CSVVFMDLYGYTF	TGCAGCGTTGTTTTTATGGACCTCTATGGCTACACCTTC	.	TRBV29-1	TRBJ1-2	.
CASSTGGSNYGYTF	TGTGCCAGCAGCACAGGTGGGAGTAATTATGGCTACACCTTC	.	TRBV11-2	TRBJ1-2	.
CAISEYDRARLGNSPLHF	TGTGCCATCAGTGAGTACGACAGGGCGCGATTAGGTAATTCACCCCTCCACTTT	once	TRBV10-3	TRBJ1-6	TRBD1
CASSFRRLAGGRETQYF	TGTGCCAGCAGCTTTCGCAGACTAGCGGGGGGGCGGGAGACCCAGTACTTC	.	TRBV7-8	TRBJ2-5	TRBD2
CASSPTGANYGYTF	TGTGCCAGTAGCCCGACAGGAGCTAACTATGGCTACACCTTC	.	TRBV19	TRBJ1-2	.
CASSYSEERYGYTF	TGTGCCAGCAGTTACTCTGAGGAGCGCTATGGCTACACCTTC	.	TRBV6-6	TRBJ1-2	.
CASRRLGQPQHF	TGTGCCAGCAGGCGACTAGGTCAGCCCCAGCATTTT	few	TRBV6-1	TRBJ1-5	.
CASRRLGTGDTEAFF	TGTGCCAGCAGGCGGCTGGGTACAGGGGACACTGAAGCTTTCTTT	.	TRBV6-5	TRBJ1-1	TRBD1
CASSYRGSTGELFF	TGTGCCAGCAGTTATAGAGGGTCGACCGGGGAGCTGTTTTTT	.	TRBV6-1	TRBJ2-2	.
CASSLATSSYEQYF	TGTGCCAGCAGCTTAGCGACCTCCTCCTACGAGCAGTACTTC	.	TRBV7-8	TRBJ2-7	.
CAISEGVNSPLHF	TGTGCCATCAGTGAGGGGGTAAATTCACCCCTCCACTTT	.	TRBV10-3	TRBJ1-6	.
CASSLVGQGANSPLHF	TGCGCCAGCAGCTTGGTCGGACAGGGGGCTAACTCACCCCTCCACTTT	medium-sized	TRBV5-1	TRBJ1-6	TRBD1
CASSLVEGGGTYEQYF	TGTGCCAGCAGTTTGGTCGAGGGGGGTGGGACCTACGAGCAGTACTTC	.	TRBV28	TRBJ2-7	.
CASSLDPGPDQPQHF	TGTGCCAGCAGCTTGGATCCAGGGCCCGATCAGCCCCAGCATTTT	many	TRBV5-4	TRBJ1-5	.
CASSLGGQGWTYEQYF	TGCGCCAGCAGCTTGGGGGGACAGGGGTGGACCTACGAGCAGTACTTC	.	TRBV5-1	TRBJ2-7	TRBD1
CASSGQTGELFF	TGTGCCAGCAGCGGACAGACCGGGGAGCTGTTTTTT	.	TRBV11-2	TRBJ2-2	.
CASSFRLAVDTQYF	TGCGCCAGCAGCTTCCGACTAGCCGTAGATACGCAGTATTTT	once	TRBV5-1	TRBJ2-3	TRBD2
CASSELSTGTHEQFF	TGTGCCAGCAGTGAATTATCAACAGGGACCCATGAGCAGTTCTTC	.	TRBV2	TRBJ2-1	.
CASSLGGQTNTEAFF	TGCGCCAGCAGCTTGGGGGGACAGACGAACACTGAAGCTTTCTTT	.	TRBV5-1	TRBJ1-1	TRBD1